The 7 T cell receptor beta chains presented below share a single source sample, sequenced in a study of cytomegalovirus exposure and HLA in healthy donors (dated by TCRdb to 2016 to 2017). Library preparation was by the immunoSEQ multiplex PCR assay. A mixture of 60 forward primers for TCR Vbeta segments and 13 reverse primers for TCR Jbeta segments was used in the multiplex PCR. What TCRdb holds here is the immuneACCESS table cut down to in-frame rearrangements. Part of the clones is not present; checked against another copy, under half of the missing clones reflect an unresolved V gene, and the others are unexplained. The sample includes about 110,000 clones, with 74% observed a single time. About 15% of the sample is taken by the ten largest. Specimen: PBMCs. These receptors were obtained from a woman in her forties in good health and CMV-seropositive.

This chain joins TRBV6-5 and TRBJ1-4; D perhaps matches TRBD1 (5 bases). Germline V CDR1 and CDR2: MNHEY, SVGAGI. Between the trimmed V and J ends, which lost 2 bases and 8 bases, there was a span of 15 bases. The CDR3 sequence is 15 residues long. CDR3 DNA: TGTGCCAGCAGTTACAATGGGGCCAAAGGGGAAAAACTGTTTTTT. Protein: CASSYNGAKGEKLFF.

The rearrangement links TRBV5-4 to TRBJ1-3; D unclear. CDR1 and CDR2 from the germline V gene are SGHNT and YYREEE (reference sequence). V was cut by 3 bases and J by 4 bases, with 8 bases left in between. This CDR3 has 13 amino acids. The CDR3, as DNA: TGTGCCAGCAGCTACCCTCAGGGAAACACCATATATTTT. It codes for CASSYPQGNTIYF.

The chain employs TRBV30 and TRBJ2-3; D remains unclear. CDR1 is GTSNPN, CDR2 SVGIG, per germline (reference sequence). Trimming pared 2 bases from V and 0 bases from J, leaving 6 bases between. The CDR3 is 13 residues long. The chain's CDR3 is CAWSRGSTDTQYF. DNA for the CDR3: TGTGCCTGGAGTCGCGGTAGCACAGATACGCAGTATTTT. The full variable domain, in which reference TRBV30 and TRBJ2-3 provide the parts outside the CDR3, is SQTIHQWPATLVQPVGSPLSLECTVEGTSNPNLYWYRQAAGRGLQLLFYSVGIGQISSEVPQNLSASRPQDRQFILSSKKLLLSDSGFYLCAWSRGSTDTQYFGPGTRLTVL.

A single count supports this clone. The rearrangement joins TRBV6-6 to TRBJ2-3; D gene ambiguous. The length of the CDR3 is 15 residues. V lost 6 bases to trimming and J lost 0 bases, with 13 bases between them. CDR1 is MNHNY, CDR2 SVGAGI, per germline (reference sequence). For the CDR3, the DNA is TGTGCCAGCAGCCTGCGAGGCCTGAGCACAGATACGCAGTATTTT. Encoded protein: CASSLRGLSTDTQYF.

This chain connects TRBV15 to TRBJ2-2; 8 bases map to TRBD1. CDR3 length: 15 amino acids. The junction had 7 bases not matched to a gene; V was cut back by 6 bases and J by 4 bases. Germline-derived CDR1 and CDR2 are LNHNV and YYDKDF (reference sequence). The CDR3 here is CATRWDRLGTGELFF. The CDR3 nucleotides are TGTGCCACCAGATGGGACAGGTTGGGCACCGGGGAGCTGTTTTTT.

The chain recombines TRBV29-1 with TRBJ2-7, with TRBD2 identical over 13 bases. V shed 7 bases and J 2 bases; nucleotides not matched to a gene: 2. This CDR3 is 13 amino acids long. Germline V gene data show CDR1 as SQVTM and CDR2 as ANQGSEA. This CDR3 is CSAGLAGAYEQYF. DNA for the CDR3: TGCAGCGCTGGACTAGCGGGGGCCTACGAGCAGTACTTC.

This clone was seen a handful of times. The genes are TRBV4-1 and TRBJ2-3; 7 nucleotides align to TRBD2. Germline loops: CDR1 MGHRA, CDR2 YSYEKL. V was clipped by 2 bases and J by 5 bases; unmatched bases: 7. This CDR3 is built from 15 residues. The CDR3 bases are TGCGCCAGCAGCCAACAGGGAGGGCGGGGAGATACGCAGTATTTT. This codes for CASSQQGGRGDTQYF.